This T cell receptor beta chain originates from a study of blood T cell repertoires in COVID-19. About the study: COVID-19 samples from acute and convalescent phases originated in the United States, Italy and Spain.

Cohort placement rested on clinical history that participants reported themselves. Donors of Cohort 3 who recovered were those that had two negative PCRs, clearance, or symptom resolution. Authors' processing steps: Counts of nucleated cells, estimated from reference gene primer amplification, were obtained. Only in-frame clones appear in the TCRdb table, and some are missing; sequencing was by immunoSEQ multiplex PCR. V and J calls and clone size come straight from that table; D and trimming were deduced from the DNA. The table has 280,000 or so clones, 87% seen once. Per germline, CDR1 MNHNY and CDR2 SVGAGI (reference sequence). Deletions cut 6 bases from V and 0 bases from J, with 9 bases between. This CDR3 has 15 residues.

The specimen was PBMCs or T cells enriched from blood (not recorded which). The V call is TRBV6-6, the J call TRBJ2-6; D uncertain. This sequence was found in a woman aged 40 to 49 who had recovered from COVID-19. The CDR3 sequence: CASRETASGANVLTF. The CDR3, as DNA: TGTGCCAGCAGGGAGACTGCCTCTGGGGCCAACGTCCTGACTTTC.